The rows below give T cell receptor beta chains drawn from one sample of a study of T cell responses to AZD1222 COVID-19 vaccine. Assay used: immunoSEQ multiplex PCR; TCRdb lists only in-frame clones, some missing. The repertoire consists of around 160,000 clones, with around 90% occurring once and the leading ten covering more than 1%. Sequencing used peripheral blood, obtained 28 days after the second AZD1222 dose. Receptors originate from an adult who received the AZD1222 COVID-19 vaccine. Both conserved end residues are part of each CDR3. Fields, in order: V gene, J gene, CDR3 protein.

TRBV7-9	TRBJ2-1	CASSLRKLAGASSYNEQFF
TRBV5-6	TRBJ1-3	CASSLTGVNGNTIYF
TRBV21-1	TRBJ1-6	CASPGRIYNSPLHF
TRBV7-6	TRBJ2-1	CASSSTWTGGGSYNEQFF
TRBV10-2	TRBJ1-2	CASGDRLVGGYTF
TRBV7-6	TRBJ2-1	CASSSLVGQVQFF
TRBV18	TRBJ2-7	CASSLDRNSYEQYF
TRBV5-5	TRBJ1-3	CASSHDDRDGNTIYF
TRBV29-1	TRBJ1-5	CSVGQANQPQHF
TRBV3-1/TRBV3-2	TRBJ1-3	CASSQGQVGNTIYF
TRBV7-2	TRBJ1-2	CASSFLGDTRYGYTF
TRBV5-4	TRBJ1-6	CASSLAGNWVPLHF
TRBV29-1	TRBJ2-5	CSVGQGAETQYF
TRBV19	TRBJ1-1	CASSPQGFTEAFF
TRBV3-1/TRBV3-2	TRBJ2-1	CASSQGTSVSYNEQFF
TRBV5-5	TRBJ1-2	CASSLQGNYGYTF
TRBV6-5	TRBJ1-2	CASSSRTGLNYGYTF
TRBV3-1/TRBV3-2	TRBJ2-7	CASSQALDDYEQYF
TRBV5-1	TRBJ2-2	CASSLVMQANTGELFF
TRBV27	TRBJ1-2	CASSLSGVVVYGYTF
TRBV4-1	TRBJ2-7	CASSQEGGVVYEQYF
TRBV7-8	TRBJ2-1	CASSFRTTYNEQFF
TRBV27	TRBJ2-7	CASSSIGQAYEQYF
TRBV2	TRBJ1-1	CASRGLAAEAFF
TRBV5-4	TRBJ2-5	CASSPGQGPSPETQYF
TRBV15	TRBJ1-2	CATSREGVDYGYTF
TRBV5-6	TRBJ2-7	CASSLGGVSYEQYF
TRBV7-6	TRBJ1-4	CASSPEAWREKLFF
TRBV4-1	TRBJ2-3	CASSQGRVSKLADTQYF
TRBV7-6	TRBJ2-1	CASSLGGAHFNEQFF
TRBV7-9	TRBJ2-5	CASTPPHSDRKETQYF
TRBV7-7	TRBJ1-5	CASSRHGGTREKNQPQHF
TRBV11-3	TRBJ2-7	CASLGQGSHEQYF
TRBV30	TRBJ2-1	CAWSVPARYNEQFF
TRBV5-1	TRBJ2-7	CASSHATGQGTYEQYF
TRBV5-4	TRBJ2-3	CASSLRLAGGGDTQYF
TRBV9	TRBJ2-1	CASSSPRDRVVHEQFF
TRBV20-1	TRBJ2-3	CSASFSADTQYF
TRBV10-3	TRBJ1-6	CASGVQARSLSYNSPLHF
TRBV18	TRBJ1-1	CASSRAMNTEAFF
TRBV9	TRBJ1-1	CASSPRTGTGAFF